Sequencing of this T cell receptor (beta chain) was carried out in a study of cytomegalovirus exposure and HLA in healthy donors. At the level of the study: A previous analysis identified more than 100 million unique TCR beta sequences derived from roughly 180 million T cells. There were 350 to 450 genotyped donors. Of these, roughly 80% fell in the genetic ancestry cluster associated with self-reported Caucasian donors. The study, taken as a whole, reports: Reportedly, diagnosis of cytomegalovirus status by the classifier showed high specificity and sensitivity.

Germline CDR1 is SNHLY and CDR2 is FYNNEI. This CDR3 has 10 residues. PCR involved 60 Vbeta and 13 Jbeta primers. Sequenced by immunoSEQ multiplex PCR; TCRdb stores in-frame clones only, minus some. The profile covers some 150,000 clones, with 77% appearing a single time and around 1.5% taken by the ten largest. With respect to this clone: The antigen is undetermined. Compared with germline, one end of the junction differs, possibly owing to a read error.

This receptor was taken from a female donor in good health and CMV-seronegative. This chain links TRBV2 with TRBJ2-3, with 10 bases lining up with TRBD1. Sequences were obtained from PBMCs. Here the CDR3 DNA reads TGTGCCAGCAGGGCCGGGACAGGGGATTTT. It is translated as CASRAGTGDF. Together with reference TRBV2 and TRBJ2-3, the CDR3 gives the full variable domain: EPEVTQTPSHQVTQMGQEVILRCVPISNHLYFYWYRQILGQKVEFLVSFYNNEISEKSEIFDDQFSVERPDGSNFTLKIRSTKLEDSAMYFCASRAGTGDFGPGTRLTVL.